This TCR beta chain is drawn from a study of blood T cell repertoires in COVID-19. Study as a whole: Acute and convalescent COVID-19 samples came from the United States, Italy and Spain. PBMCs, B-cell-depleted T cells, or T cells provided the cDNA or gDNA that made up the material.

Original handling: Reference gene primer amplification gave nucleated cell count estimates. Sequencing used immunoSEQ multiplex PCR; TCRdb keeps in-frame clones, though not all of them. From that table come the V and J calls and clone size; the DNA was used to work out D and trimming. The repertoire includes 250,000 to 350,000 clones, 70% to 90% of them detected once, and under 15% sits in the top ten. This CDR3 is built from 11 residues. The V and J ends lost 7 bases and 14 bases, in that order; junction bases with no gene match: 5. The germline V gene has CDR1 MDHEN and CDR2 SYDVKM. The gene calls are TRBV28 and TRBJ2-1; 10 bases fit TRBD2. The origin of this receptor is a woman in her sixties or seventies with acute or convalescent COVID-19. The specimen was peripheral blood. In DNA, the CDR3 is TGTGCCAGCATTCTAGCGGGAGCGGAGTTCTTC. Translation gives CASILAGAEFF.